Below, one TCR beta chain is given with its context. This record comes from a study of Ad26.COV2.S vaccination and SARS-CoV-2 variants. Libraries were prepared by immunoSEQ multiplex PCR; TCRdb keeps only in-frame clonotypes and omits some of them. Counted here are hundreds of thousands of clones, about nine tenths occurring once; the ten biggest clones make up roughly 3.1%. With 6 bases removed from V and 5 bases from J, the gap between germline ends came to 14 bases. Germline V CDR1 and CDR2: MNHEY, SVGAGI. The CDR3 is made up of 13 amino acids. The treatment is: roughly 20 received Ad26.COV2.S at low or high dose, single or two shots; about 5 received placebo; per-sample allocation not given. All samples were drawn on day 63, counting from the first vaccine or placebo injection.

The chain recombines TRBV6-5 with TRBJ2-7, with a possible D match to TRBD2 (5 bases). The receptor's source is a person between 18 and 59 years old who received the Ad26.COV2.S COVID-19 vaccine or a placebo. The starting material was peripheral blood, obtained in a trial of Ad26.COV2.S vaccine versus placebo. Written as DNA, the CDR3 is TGTGCCAGCAGACCTCTTGGAGGAGACGAGCAGTACTTC. Translation: CASRPLGGDEQYF.